Listed below are T cell receptor beta chains from one sample, sequenced in a study of blood T cell repertoires in COVID-19. TCRdb's table, derived via immunoSEQ multiplex PCR, lists solely in-frame clones and lacks some. Found here are 150,000 to 200,000 clones, around 80% of them singletons; the top ten hold 10% to 15%. The specimen was peripheral blood. Source of these receptors: a woman older than 75 with COVID-19, enrolled during active disease. CDR3s leave out the opening cysteine and the closing phenylalanine or tryptophan. The order of the fields is D gene, V gene, J gene, CDR3 protein. D genes are given only for firm matches.

.	TRBV29-1	TRBJ2-7	SVEGQAYEQY
.	TRBV5-5	TRBJ1-2	ASTTLANYGYT
.	TRBV3-1/TRBV3-2	TRBJ1-4	ASSQVGGGREKLF
TRBD1	TRBV4-2	TRBJ2-5	ASSDGLTGAQETQY
.	TRBV28	TRBJ1-2	ASSLAPQARGYT
.	TRBV2	TRBJ1-6	ASSSGSYNSPLH
TRBD2	TRBV7-9	TRBJ2-7	ASSEGRGDYEQY
TRBD1	TRBV7-2	TRBJ2-7	ASSLVPGQGAYEQY
TRBD2	TRBV3-1/TRBV3-2	TRBJ2-7	ASSPTRPSGSFYEQY
.	TRBV12-1	TRBJ1-2	ASRRQGAYVWGNYGYT
.	TRBV5-5	TRBJ1-2	ASSLGANYGYT
TRBD2	TRBV3-1/TRBV3-2	TRBJ2-5	ASSQSGGGETQY
.	TRBV30	TRBJ2-2	ACRVLNTGELF
TRBD2	TRBV20-1	TRBJ2-7	SAGGSYEQY
.	TRBV9	TRBJ2-3	ASSEEARTDTQY
.	TRBV28	TRBJ2-5	ASSLAGLQETQY
.	TRBV5-1	TRBJ2-1	ASSIQGYEQF
TRBD1	TRBV5-1	TRBJ2-5	ASSSSPTGGETQY
.	TRBV6-1	TRBJ2-1	ASSAPRTTTYNEQF
TRBD2	TRBV6-5	TRBJ2-3	ASSYLRGGLDTQY
TRBD2	TRBV5-4	TRBJ2-1	ASSPGLAGAAYNEQF
TRBD1	TRBV6-5	TRBJ1-6	ASSTGGWNSPLH
.	TRBV5-1	TRBJ2-3	ASSLGQLDTDTQY
.	TRBV6-1	TRBJ2-3	ASSEALVRLSDTQY
TRBD2	TRBV7-2	TRBJ2-7	ASSLWGLAGYGHSYEQY
TRBD2	TRBV9	TRBJ2-1	ASSSGTSGFYNEQF
.	TRBV10-3	TRBJ1-3	AISTGSSSGNTIY
TRBD2	TRBV12-3/TRBV12-4	TRBJ2-1	ASSPGASGVQF
TRBD1	TRBV4-1	TRBJ2-1	ASSQTETGLNNEQF
TRBD1	TRBV7-2	TRBJ2-6	ASRPTGGTGANVLT
.	TRBV18	TRBJ2-1	ASSPLGHYNEQF
TRBD2	TRBV29-1	TRBJ2-7	SVGVSSGGGEQY
.	TRBV3-1/TRBV3-2	TRBJ2-3	ASSPSMGGTQY
TRBD1	TRBV19	TRBJ1-5	ASSIAQGANQPQH
.	TRBV10-3	TRBJ2-3	AISEGRGPDTQY
.	TRBV21-1	TRBJ2-2	ASTQGHGELF
.	TRBV5-1	TRBJ1-4	ASSLDRGRGKLF
.	TRBV6-5	TRBJ1-4	ASSVRSNEKLF
.	TRBV14	TRBJ1-6	ASSQRGLFNSPLH
.	TRBV5-1	TRBJ2-7	ASSFGRGYEQY
TRBD1	TRBV6-5	TRBJ2-3	ASIRDRGTDTQY
.	TRBV6-1	TRBJ2-3	ASSEDSFSDSTDTQY
TRBD2	TRBV5-1	TRBJ2-4	ASSPILAGGPKNIQY
.	TRBV11-1	TRBJ2-5	ASSFSGTQETQY
TRBD1	TRBV5-6	TRBJ1-2	ASSSTGTGNYGYT
.	TRBV4-1	TRBJ2-2	ASSASALGFFGELF
.	TRBV5-6	TRBJ1-2	ASSLVAGLGSNYGYT
.	TRBV3-1/TRBV3-2	TRBJ1-5	ASSHGVVQPQH
.	TRBV7-2	TRBJ1-5	ASSLSPSSNQPQH
.	TRBV5-6	TRBJ2-5	ASSLPGQQETQY
.	TRBV3-1/TRBV3-2	TRBJ2-1	ASSQAGLLNEQF
TRBD2	TRBV5-1	TRBJ2-3	ASSLAGADTQY
.	TRBV28	TRBJ2-7	ASSYWTEQY
.	TRBV5-5	TRBJ1-5	ASSLSLYQPQH